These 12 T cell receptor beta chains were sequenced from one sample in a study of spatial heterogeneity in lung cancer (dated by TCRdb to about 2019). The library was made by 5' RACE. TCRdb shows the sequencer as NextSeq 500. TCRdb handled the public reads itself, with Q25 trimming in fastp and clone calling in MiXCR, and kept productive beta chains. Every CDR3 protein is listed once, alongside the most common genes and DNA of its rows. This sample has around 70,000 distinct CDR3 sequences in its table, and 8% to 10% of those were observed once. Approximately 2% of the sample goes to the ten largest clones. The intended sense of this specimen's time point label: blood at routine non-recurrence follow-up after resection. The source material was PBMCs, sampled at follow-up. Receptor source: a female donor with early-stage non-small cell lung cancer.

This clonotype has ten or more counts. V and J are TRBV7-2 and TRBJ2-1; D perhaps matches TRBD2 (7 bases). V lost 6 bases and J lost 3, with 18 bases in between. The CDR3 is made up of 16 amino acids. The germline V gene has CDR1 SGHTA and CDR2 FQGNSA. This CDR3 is CASSSQGGVLYNEQFF. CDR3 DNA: TGTGCCAGCAGTTCTCAAGGGGGGGTGCTCTACAATGAGCAGTTCTTC.

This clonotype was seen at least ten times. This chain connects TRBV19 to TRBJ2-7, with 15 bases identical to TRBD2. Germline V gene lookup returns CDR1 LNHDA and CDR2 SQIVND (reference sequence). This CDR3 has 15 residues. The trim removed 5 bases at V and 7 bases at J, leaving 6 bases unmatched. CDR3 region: CASSLRTSGRDEQYF. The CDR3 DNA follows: TGTGCCAGTAGTCTACGGACTAGCGGGAGGGATGAGCAGTACTTC.

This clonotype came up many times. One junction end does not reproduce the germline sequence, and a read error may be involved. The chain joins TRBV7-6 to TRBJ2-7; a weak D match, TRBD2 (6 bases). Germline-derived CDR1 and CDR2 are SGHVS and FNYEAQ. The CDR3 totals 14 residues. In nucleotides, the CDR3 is TGTGCCAGCAGTTTAGCGGAACACTCCTACGAGCAGTACTTC. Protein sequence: CASSLAEHSYEQYF.

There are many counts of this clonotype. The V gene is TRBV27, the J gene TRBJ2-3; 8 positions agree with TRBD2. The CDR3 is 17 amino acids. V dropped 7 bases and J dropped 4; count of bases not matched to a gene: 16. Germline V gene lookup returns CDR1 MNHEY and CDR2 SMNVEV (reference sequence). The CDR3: CASTPGIVTGGADTQYF. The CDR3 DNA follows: TGTGCCAGCACCCCGGGGATCGTGACGGGAGGGGCAGATACGCAGTATTTT.

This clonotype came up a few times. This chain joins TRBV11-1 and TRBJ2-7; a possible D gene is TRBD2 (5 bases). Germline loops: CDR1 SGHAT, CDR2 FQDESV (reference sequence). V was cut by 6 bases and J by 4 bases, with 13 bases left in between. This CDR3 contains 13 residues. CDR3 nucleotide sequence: TGTGCCAGCAGTTTAAGGGAGAGTTACGAGCAGTACTTC. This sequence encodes CASSLRESYEQYF.

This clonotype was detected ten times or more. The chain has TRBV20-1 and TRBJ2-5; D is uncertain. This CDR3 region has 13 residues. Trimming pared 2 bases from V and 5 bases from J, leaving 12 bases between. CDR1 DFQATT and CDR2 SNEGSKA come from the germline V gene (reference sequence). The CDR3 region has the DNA TGCAGTGCTAGAAGGCGTGCCGGGGAGACCCAGTACTTC. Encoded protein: CSARRRAGETQYF.

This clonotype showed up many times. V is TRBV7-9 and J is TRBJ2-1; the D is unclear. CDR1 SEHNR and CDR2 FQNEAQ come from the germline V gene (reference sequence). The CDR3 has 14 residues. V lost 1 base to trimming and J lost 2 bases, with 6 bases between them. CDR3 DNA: TGTGCCAGCAGCTTAGAGGGCCCCTACAATGAGCAGTTCTTC. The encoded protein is CASSLEGPYNEQFF.

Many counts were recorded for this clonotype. The CDR3 region has the DNA TGTGCCAGCAGGCCCCCCTCTGGGATCGAAGCTTTCTTT. Translating it yields CASRPPSGIEAFF. The chain employs TRBV7-9 and TRBJ1-1; no clear D. Germline CDR1 reads SEHNR; CDR2 reads FQNEAQ (reference sequence). The CDR3 totals 13 residues. Trimming took off 6 bases at V and 8 bases at J, with 16 bases between the two ends.

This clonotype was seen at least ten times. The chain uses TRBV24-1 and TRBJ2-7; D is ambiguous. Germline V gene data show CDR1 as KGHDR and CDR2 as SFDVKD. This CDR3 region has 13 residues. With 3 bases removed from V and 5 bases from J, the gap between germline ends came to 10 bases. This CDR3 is CATSDQSDHEQYF. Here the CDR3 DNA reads TGTGCCACCAGTGATCAATCCGACCACGAGCAGTACTTC.

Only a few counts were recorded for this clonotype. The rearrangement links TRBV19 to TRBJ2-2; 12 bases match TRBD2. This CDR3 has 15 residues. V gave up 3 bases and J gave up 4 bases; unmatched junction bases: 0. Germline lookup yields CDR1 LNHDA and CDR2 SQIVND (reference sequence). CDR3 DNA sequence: TGTGCCAGTAGTATGACTAGCGGGAGCACCGGGGAGCTGTTTTTT. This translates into CASSMTSGSTGELFF.

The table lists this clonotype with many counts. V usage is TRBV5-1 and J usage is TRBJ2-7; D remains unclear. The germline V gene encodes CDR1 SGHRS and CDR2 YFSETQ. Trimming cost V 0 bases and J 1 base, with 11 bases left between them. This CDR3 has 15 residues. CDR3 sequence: CASSLAGARSYEQYF. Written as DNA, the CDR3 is TGCGCCAGCAGCTTGGCCGGAGCGCGATCCTACGAGCAGTACTTC. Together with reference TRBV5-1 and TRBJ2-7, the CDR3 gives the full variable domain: KAGVTQTPRYLIKTRGQQVTLSCSPISGHRSVSWYQQTPGQGLQFLFEYFSETQRNKGNFPGRFSGRQFSNSRSEMNVSTLELGDSALYLCASSLAGARSYEQYFGPGTRLTVT.

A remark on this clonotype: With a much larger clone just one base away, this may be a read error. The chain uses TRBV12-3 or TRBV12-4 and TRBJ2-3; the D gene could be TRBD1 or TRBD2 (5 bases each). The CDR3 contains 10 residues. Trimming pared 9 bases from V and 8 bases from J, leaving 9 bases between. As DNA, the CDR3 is TGTGCCAGTCGGGACCCTACGCAGTATTTT. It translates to CASRDPTQYF.